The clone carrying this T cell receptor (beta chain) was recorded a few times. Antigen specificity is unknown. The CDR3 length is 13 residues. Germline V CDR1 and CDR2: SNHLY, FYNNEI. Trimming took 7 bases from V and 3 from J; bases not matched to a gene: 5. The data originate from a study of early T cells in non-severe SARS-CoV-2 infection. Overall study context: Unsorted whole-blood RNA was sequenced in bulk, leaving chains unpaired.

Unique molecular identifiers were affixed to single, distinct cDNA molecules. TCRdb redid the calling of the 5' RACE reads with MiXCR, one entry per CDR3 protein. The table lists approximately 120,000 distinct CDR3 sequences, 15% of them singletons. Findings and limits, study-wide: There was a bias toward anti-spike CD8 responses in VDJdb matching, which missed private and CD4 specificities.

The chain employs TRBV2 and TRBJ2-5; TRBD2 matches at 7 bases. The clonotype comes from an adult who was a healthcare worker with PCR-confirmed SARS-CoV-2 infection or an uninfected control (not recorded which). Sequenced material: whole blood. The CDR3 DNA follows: TGTGCCAGCACGGGGCTAGCGGAAGAGACCCAGTACTTC. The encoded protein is CASTGLAEETQYF.